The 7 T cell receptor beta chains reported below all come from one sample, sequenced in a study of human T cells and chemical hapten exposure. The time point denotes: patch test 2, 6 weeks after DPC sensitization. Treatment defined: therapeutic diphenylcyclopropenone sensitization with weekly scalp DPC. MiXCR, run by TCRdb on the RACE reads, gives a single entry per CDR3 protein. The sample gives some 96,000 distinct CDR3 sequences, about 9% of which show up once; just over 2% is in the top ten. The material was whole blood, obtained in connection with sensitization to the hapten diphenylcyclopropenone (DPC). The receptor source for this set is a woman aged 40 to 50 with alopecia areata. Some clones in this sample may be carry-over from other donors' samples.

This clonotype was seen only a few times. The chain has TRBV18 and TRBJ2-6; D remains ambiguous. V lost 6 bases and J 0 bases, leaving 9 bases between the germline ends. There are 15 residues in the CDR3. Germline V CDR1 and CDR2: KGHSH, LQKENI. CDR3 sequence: CASSPEVSGANVLTF. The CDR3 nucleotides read TGTGCCAGCTCCCCTGAGGTCTCTGGGGCCAACGTCCTGACTTTC. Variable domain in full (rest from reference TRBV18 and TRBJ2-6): NAGVMQNPRHLVRRRGQEARLRCSPMKGHSHVYWYRQLPEEGLKFMVYLQKENIIDESGMPKERFSAEFPKEGPSILRIQQVVRGDSAAYFCASSPEVSGANVLTFGAGSRLTVL.

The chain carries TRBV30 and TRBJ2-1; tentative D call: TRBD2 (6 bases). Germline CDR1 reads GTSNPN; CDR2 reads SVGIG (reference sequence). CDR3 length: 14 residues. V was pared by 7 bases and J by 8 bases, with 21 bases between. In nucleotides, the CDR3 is TGTGCCTTTTCCAACGGACTACATCTGGATGAGCAGTTCTTC. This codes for CAFSNGLHLDEQFF.

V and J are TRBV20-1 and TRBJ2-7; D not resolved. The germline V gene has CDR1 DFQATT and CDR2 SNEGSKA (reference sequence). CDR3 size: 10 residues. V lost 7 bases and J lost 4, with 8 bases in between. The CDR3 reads CSVDEYEQYF. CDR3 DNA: TGCAGTGTTGACGAGTACGAGCAGTACTTC.

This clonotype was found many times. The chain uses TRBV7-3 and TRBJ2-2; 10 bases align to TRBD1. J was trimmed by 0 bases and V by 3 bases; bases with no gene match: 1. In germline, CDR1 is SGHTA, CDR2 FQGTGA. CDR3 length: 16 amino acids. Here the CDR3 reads CASSLGQGTNTGELFF. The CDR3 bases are TGTGCCAGCAGCTTGGGACAGGGGACGAACACCGGGGAGCTGTTTTTT.

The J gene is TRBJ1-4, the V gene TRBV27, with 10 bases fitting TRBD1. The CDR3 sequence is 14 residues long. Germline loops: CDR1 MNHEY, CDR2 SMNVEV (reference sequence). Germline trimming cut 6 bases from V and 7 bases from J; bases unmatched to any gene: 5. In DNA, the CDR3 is TGTGCCAGCAGCCGTGGGACAGGGGCTGAAAAACTGTTTTTT. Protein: CASSRGTGAEKLFF.

CDR3: CAWNRVGNTEAFF. CDR3 coding DNA: TGTGCCTGGAATAGGGTCGGGAACACTGAAGCTTTCTTT. V usage is TRBV30 and J usage is TRBJ1-1; D is undetermined. Germline lookup yields CDR1 GTSNPN and CDR2 SVGIG (reference sequence). Trimming removed 4 bases at V and 1 base at J, with 10 bases between. The CDR3 covers 13 residues.

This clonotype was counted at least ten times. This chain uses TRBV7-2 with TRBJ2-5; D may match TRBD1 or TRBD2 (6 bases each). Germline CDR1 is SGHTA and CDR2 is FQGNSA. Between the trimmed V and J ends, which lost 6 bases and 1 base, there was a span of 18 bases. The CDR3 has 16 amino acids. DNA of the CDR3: TGTGCCAGCAGGGCCGGGGGCGTGGGGAGCCAAGAGACCCAGTACTTC. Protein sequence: CASRAGGVGSQETQYF.